The T cell receptor (beta chain) under discussion was sequenced for a study of T cell repertoires in cytomegalovirus infection. Study-wide background: An indication of both CMV infection and matching HLA type came from public TCR beta signatures. General study results and limits: The cumulative frequency of public TCR beta families distinguished individuals who carried CMV together with the relevant HLA.

Via MiXCR, TCRdb re-called the reads, giving one row per CDR3 protein. Of about 200,000 distinct CDR3 sequences listed, approximately 9.6% are singletons. This clonotype has ten or more counts. Its antigen is not identified. This CDR3 is built from 14 residues. Germline V gene data show CDR1 as SGHTA and CDR2 as FQGNSA. V shed 1 base and J shed 4 bases, with 10 bases lying between them. This chain links TRBV7-2 with TRBJ1-1, with a tentative D call TRBD1 (5 bases). The material sequenced was PBMCs. The receptor's source is a human donor in good health (CMV status not recorded). Some clones in this sample may be carry-over from other donors' samples. The CDR3 bases are TGTGCCAGCAGCTTAGGGGGGGGGGGCACTGAAGCTTTCTTT. Encoded protein: CASSLGGGGTEAFF.